This T cell receptor beta chain was recorded in a study of T cells after yellow fever vaccination. CDR1 is DFQATT, CDR2 SNEGSKA, per germline (reference sequence). V dropped 7 bases and J dropped 13 bases, with 19 bases sitting between them. This CDR3 has 11 amino acids. A 5'RACE template-switching step, the method used to make TCR cDNA, added a universal primer site and UMIs. Via MiXCR, TCRdb re-called the 5' RACE reads, giving one row per CDR3 protein. The sample includes 450,000 to 650,000 distinct CDR3 sequences, about a fifth of them seen just once. Material: PBMCs, obtained roughly 23 days after the first yellow fever vaccination. The sequence derives from a man younger than 35 who received the YFV17D yellow fever vaccine. J is TRBJ1-2 and V is TRBV20-1; D is unclear. CDR3 sequence (DNA): TGCAGTGGGGCTTCGGGAGGGATCGTCACCTTC. This sequence encodes CSGASGGIVTF.